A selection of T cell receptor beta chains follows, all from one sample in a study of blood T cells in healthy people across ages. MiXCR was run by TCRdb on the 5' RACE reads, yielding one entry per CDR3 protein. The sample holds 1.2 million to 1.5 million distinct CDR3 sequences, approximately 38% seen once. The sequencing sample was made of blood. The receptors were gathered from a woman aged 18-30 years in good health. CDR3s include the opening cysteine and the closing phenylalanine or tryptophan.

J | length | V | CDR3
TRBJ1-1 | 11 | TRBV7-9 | CASRPTGRAFF
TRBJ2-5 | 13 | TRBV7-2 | CASSISAQETQYF
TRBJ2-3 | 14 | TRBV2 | CASSRSGATDTQNF
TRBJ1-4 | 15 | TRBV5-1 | CASSTSGAPNEKLFF
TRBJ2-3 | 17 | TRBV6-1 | CASETSGSETSTDTQYF
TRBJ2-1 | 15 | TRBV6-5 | CASTTLAGEGNEQFF
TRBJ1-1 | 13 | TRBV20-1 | CSASQEANTEAFF
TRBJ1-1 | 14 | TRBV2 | CASRWTELNTEAFF
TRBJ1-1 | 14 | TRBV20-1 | CSARQGAENTEAFF
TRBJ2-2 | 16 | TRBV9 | CASSVSGTTNTGELFF
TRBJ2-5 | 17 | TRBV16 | CASSQSEGARGRETQYF
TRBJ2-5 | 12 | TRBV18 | CASSPRGETQYF
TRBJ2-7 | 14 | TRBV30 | CAWRPGTASYEQYF
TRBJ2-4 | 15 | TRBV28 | CASSSSGGVKNIQYF
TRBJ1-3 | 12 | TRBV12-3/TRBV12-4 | CASRHGGNTIYF
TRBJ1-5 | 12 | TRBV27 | CASGPRDQPQHF
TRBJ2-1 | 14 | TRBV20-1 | CSAGGGLDGGEQFF
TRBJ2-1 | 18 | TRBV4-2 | CASSQENTGTSVYNEQFF
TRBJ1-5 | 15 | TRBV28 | CTSSLGHGRNQPQHF
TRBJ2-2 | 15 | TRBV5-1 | CASSSQGQNTGELFF
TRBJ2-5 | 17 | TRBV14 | CASSPGRGRTVRETQYF
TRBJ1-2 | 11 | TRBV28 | CASRHSYGYTF
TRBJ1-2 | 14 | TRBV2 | CASRAGQGRYGYTF
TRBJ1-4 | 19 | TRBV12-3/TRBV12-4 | CASSRAAILGGATNEKLFF
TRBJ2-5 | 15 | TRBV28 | CASRARDRTNNEQYF
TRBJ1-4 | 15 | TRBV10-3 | CAISGPGREDGELFF
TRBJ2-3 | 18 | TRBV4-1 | CASSVGLAGGQLPDTQYF
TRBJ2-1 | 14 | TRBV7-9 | CASSGTSGENEQFF
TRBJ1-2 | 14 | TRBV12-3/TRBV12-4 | CASSPRALAYGYTF
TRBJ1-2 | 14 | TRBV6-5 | CASSYGSLNYGYTF
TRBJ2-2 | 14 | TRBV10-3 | CAISGTGNTGELFF
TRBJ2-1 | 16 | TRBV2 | CASSESKGVYYNEQFF
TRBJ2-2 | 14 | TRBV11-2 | CASSLGSYARELFF
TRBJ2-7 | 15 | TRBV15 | CATSPTMTSGQKQYF
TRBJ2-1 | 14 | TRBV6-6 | CASVATGAYNEQFF
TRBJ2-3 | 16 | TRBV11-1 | CASGVGTGGLTDTQYF
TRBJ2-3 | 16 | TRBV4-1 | CASSQGLGGHTDTQYF
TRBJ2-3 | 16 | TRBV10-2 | CASSVASGNPGDTQYF
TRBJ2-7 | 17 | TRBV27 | CASSLEFRWQQPREQYF
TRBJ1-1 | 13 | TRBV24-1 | CATSDGQGVRAFF
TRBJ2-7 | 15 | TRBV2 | CASSEGAVSSYEQYF
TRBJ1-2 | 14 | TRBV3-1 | CASGDKEANYGYTF
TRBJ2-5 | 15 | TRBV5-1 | CASSSDRGQAETQYF
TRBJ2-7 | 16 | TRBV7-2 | CASSLAGTDVYNEQYF
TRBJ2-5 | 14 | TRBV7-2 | CASSTRRAEETQYF
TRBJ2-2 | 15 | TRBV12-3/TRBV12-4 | CASRATSGDTGELFF
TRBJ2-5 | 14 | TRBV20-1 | CSARDSGFGETQYF
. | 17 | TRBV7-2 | CASSSSGRGGPHYEQYF
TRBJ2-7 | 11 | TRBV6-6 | CAGSTRNEQYF
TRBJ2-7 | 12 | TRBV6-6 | CASGLQRDLRYF
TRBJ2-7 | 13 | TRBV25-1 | CASSIAGAYEQYF